The rows below give T cell receptor beta chains drawn from one sample of a study of CD8 T cells in Susac syndrome. TCRdb recomputed calls from the immunoSEQ multiplex PCR reads with MiXCR, one row per CDR3 protein. The sample has some 100,000 distinct CDR3 sequences, about 95% seen once. Input material: CD8+ T cells from PBMCs. The source of these receptors is a human donor with Susac syndrome. The CDR3 runs from the conserved cysteine through the conserved F or W. The D gene is left open where the match is weak. The size field is filled for only some rows; it gives once, few, many or a size class.

j_call | v_call | clone_size | d_call | cdr3_nt | cdr3_aa
TRBJ2-3 | TRBV20-1 | NA | NA | TGCAGTGCTAGAGCCACAGATACGCAGTATTTT | CSARATDTQYF
TRBJ1-1 | TRBV9 | NA | NA | TGTGCCAGCAGCGTAAGCGGACAAACTGAAGCTTTCTTT | CASSVSGQTEAFF
TRBJ2-5 | TRBV12-3/TRBV12-4 | NA | TRBD2 | TGTGCCAGCACCCTGGAGCGGGAGCAAGAGACCCAGTACTTC | CASTLEREQETQYF
TRBJ1-2 | TRBV27 | once | TRBD1 | TGTGCCAGCAGGACAGGGGGCGCGAACTATGGCTACACCTTC | CASRTGGANYGYTF
TRBJ1-2 | TRBV4-1 | once | NA | TGCGCCAGCAGCCAAGAAGCCGACAGATCCATCTATGGCTACACCTTC | CASSQEADRSIYGYTF
TRBJ2-7 | TRBV7-2 | NA | NA | TGTGCCAGCAGCTTATCAGTGCCCGAGCAGTACTTC | CASSLSVPEQYF
TRBJ2-7 | TRBV7-9 | NA | NA | TGTGCCAGCAGCTTCGTCCGGGACACGGCCTACGAGCAGTACTTC | CASSFVRDTAYEQYF
TRBJ2-7 | TRBV29-1 | NA | NA | TGCAGCGTTGGGGCAGACTACGAGCAGTACTTC | CSVGADYEQYF
TRBJ2-1 | TRBV5-1 | NA | NA | TGCGCCAGCAGCTTCCGGGACGAGCCTTACAATGAGCAGTTCTTC | CASSFRDEPYNEQFF
TRBJ2-5 | TRBV15 | NA | TRBD1 | TGTGCCACCAGCAGAGGGGCGCGGACAGGGGGGACAAGAGAGACCCAGTACTTC | CATSRGARTGGTRETQYF
TRBJ1-2 | TRBV2 | NA | TRBD1 | TGTGCCAGCAGGGCCGGGACAGTTTATGGCTACACCTTC | CASRAGTVYGYTF
TRBJ2-1 | TRBV7-6 | NA | NA | TGTGCCAGCACTCGAGGCAATGAGCAGTTCTTC | CASTRGNEQFF
TRBJ2-1 | TRBV4-1 | once | TRBD2 | TGCGCCAGCAGCCAAGCGGTACTAGCGGGTGGGAGCTCCTACAATGAGCAGTTCTTC | CASSQAVLAGGSSYNEQFF
TRBJ1-1 | TRBV5-6 | NA | NA | TGTGCCAGCAGCTTGGCTATTGGGGGACTGAACACTGAAGCTTTCTTT | CASSLAIGGLNTEAFF
TRBJ2-1 | TRBV7-7 | NA | NA | TGTGCTAGCAGCTTAGACGGGAGCAATGAGCAGTTCTTC | CASSLDGSNEQFF
TRBJ2-3 | TRBV5-1 | NA | NA | TGCGCCAGCGGAGAGGACGGCCTCACAGATACGCAGTATTTT | CASGEDGLTDTQYF
TRBJ1-1 | TRBV7-2 | NA | NA | TGTGCCAGCAGCTTAGACGCGGTTATGAACACTGAAGCTTTCTTT | CASSLDAVMNTEAFF
TRBJ2-1 | TRBV29-1 | NA | TRBD2 | TGCAGCGGAGCGGGGGGGCCACGGAATGAGCAGTTCTTC | CSGAGGPRNEQFF
TRBJ2-1 | TRBV4-1 | NA | TRBD2 | TGCGCCAGCAGCCAGGGGACTAGCGGGGGTGAAAATGAGCAGTTCTTC | CASSQGTSGGENEQFF
TRBJ1-5 | TRBV3-1 | NA | NA | TGTGCCAGCAGCGAGGGAAGCACACCGAATCAGCCCCAGCATTTT | CASSEGSTPNQPQHF
TRBJ1-1 | TRBV29-1 | NA | TRBD1 | TGCAGCGCTGCCTCCGGACAGGGTCTGGGGAACACTGAAGCTTTCTTT | CSAASGQGLGNTEAFF
TRBJ2-1 | TRBV12-3/TRBV12-4 | NA | TRBD2 | TGTGCCAGCAGTTTGGGACTAGCGACCGATGAGCAGTTCTTC | CASSLGLATDEQFF
TRBJ1-1 | TRBV29-1 | once | TRBD1 | TGCAGCGTCGAGCCCCGGACAGGGAGTGGCGCTGAAGCTTTCTTT | CSVEPRTGSGAEAFF
TRBJ1-1 | TRBV4-1 | NA | TRBD1 | TGCGCCAGCAGCCGCTGGACAGGGGGAGACACTGAAGCTTTCTTT | CASSRWTGGDTEAFF
TRBJ2-2 | TRBV29-1 | NA | NA | TGCAGCGTTGTGGAGACAGCGAACACCGGGGAGCTGTTTTTT | CSVVETANTGELFF
TRBJ2-1 | TRBV20-1 | NA | TRBD2 | TGCAGTGCTCCGGGGACTAGCGGGGGAGAATGGAATGAGCAGTTCTTC | CSAPGTSGGEWNEQFF
TRBJ1-1 | TRBV5-1 | NA | NA | TGCGCCAGCAGCCGTACGACAGGAATGAACACTGAAGCTTTCTTT | CASSRTTGMNTEAFF
TRBJ2-4 | TRBV20-1 | NA | NA | TGCAGTGCTAGAGATCGAACAAATCCCAAAAACATTCAGTACTTC | CSARDRTNPKNIQYF
TRBJ2-7 | TRBV19 | once | NA | TGTGCCAGTAGTTCGCGGGCTGGCGCCTCCGCGTTCGAGCAGTACTTC | CASSSRAGASAFEQYF
TRBJ2-5 | TRBV29-1 | NA | NA | TGCAGCCTGGATGGGGGCAGGAGGGAGACCCAGTACTTC | CSLDGGRRETQYF
TRBJ2-1 | TRBV15 | NA | TRBD2 | TGTGCCACCAGCAGGGGGACTAGCGGGAGTCCGGATGAGCAGTTCTTC | CATSRGTSGSPDEQFF
TRBJ2-3 | TRBV29-1 | NA | NA | TGCAGCGTTGGAGGACTCTATAGAGATACGCAGTATTTT | CSVGGLYRDTQYF
TRBJ2-1 | TRBV20-1 | once | TRBD1 | TGCAGTGCTAAGGGCCTATTCGGGACAGGGACCAATGAGCAGTTCTTC | CSAKGLFGTGTNEQFF
TRBJ1-1 | TRBV10-3 | NA | TRBD1 | TGTGCCATCAGTGAGACCGGGACAGAAAACACTGAAGCTTTCTTT | CAISETGTENTEAFF
TRBJ2-7 | TRBV29-1 | once | NA | TGCAGCGCCCTGGGCCAGGGGAAGCCGATCTACGAGCAGTACTTC | CSALGQGKPIYEQYF
TRBJ2-1 | TRBV18 | NA | TRBD2 | TGTGCCAGCTCAGCGGGGGGCTATGAGCAGTTCTTC | CASSAGGYEQFF
TRBJ2-7 | TRBV3-1 | NA | NA | TGTGCCAGCGGCGGGATCCAGGCGGGTGAGCAGTACTTC | CASGGIQAGEQYF
TRBJ2-3 | TRBV13 | NA | NA | TGTGCCAGCAGCTTGTATGCAGGGGTCCCCGATACGCAGTATTTT | CASSLYAGVPDTQYF
TRBJ2-1 | TRBV13 | NA | NA | TGTGCCAGCAGCTTAGGTACAGTCAATGAGCAGTTCTTC | CASSLGTVNEQFF
TRBJ1-5 | TRBV15 | NA | NA | TGTGCCACCAGCAGAGATAGCGCAGGGAACTTAAGTGTAGGGAATCAGCCCCAGCATTTT | CATSRDSAGNLSVGNQPQHF
TRBJ2-5 | TRBV7-9 | NA | NA | TGTGCCAGCAGCGACCCTACTAGGTTGGGAGAGACCCAGTACTTC | CASSDPTRLGETQYF
TRBJ1-1 | TRBV10-1 | NA | NA | TGCGCCAGCAGTGAGGGGTTGGGTGCTTTCTTT | CASSEGLGAFF
TRBJ1-2 | TRBV29-1 | NA | NA | TGCAGCGCCCGTAAGGCCGGGACTGATTTTAACTATGGCTACACCTTC | CSARKAGTDFNYGYTF
TRBJ1-2 | TRBV29-1 | once | NA | TGCAGCGTTCCTCATAACTATGGCTACACCTTC | CSVPHNYGYTF
TRBJ2-1 | TRBV5-6 | NA | NA | TGTGCCAGCAGCGACAGCACCGACAGTTCTTGGGTAGACAATGAGCAGTTCTTC | CASSDSTDSSWVDNEQFF
TRBJ1-3 | TRBV15 | NA | NA | TGTGCCACCAGCAGAGATCGGGGGGGGTACTCTGGAAACACCATATATTTT | CATSRDRGGYSGNTIYF
TRBJ2-1 | TRBV4-1 | NA | TRBD1 | TGCGCCAGCAGCCGAGACAGGGACCCAAAAGCTGAGCAGTTCTTC | CASSRDRDPKAEQFF
TRBJ1-1 | TRBV4-1 | NA | NA | TGCGCCAGCAGCCAAGTTCCGGGGAACACTGAAGCTTTCTTT | CASSQVPGNTEAFF
TRBJ2-1 | TRBV3-1 | NA | TRBD1 | TGTGCCAGCAGCGCACCGGGTCAGGGGGCCTATGAGCAGTTCTTC | CASSAPGQGAYEQFF
TRBJ2-5 | TRBV27 | once | NA | TGTGCCAGCAGTTTGAGGGGGACCTCCAAAGAGACCCAGTACTTC | CASSLRGTSKETQYF
TRBJ2-1 | TRBV12-3/TRBV12-4 | NA | NA | TGTGCCAGCACCCTCGTGTGGGACAATGAGCAGTTCTTC | CASTLVWDNEQFF
TRBJ2-7 | TRBV4-1 | NA | NA | TGCGCCAGCAGCAAGACCAGCGGTAGCTCCTACGAGCAGTACTTC | CASSKTSGSSYEQYF
TRBJ2-3 | TRBV10-3 | NA | NA | TGTGCCATCAGTAGCACAGATACGCAGTATTTT | CAISSTDTQYF
TRBJ2-7 | TRBV19 | NA | NA | TGTGCCACCGGGGAGACATTGGCGGACGAGCAGTACTTC | CATGETLADEQYF
TRBJ2-5 | TRBV29-1 | NA | NA | TGCAGCGTAGCATCGGACCCGGGGGCTGGGGAGACCCAGTACTTC | CSVASDPGAGETQYF